This is a list of T cell receptor beta chains from one sample in a study of Graves' ophthalmopathy and Graves' hyperthyroidism. TCRdb called the multiplex PCR reads again in MiXCR, with one record for every CDR3 protein. Found here are hundreds of thousands of distinct CDR3 sequences, 13% to 15% of them singletons; the top ten hold about 10%. Sequenced: blood. The receptors were gathered from a woman aged 25 to 39 with Graves' ophthalmopathy. CDR3s include the opening cysteine and the closing phenylalanine or tryptophan. Fields, in order: J gene, D gene, V gene, clone size, CDR3 DNA, CDR3 protein. A D gene is named only where the DNA matches it firmly. The size field is filled for only some rows; it gives once, few, many or a size class.

j_call: TRBJ2-2
d_call: .
v_call: TRBV4-1
clone_size: few
cdr3_nt: TGCGCCAGCAGCCAAGAACACCGATACACCGGGGAGCTGTTTTTT
cdr3_aa: CASSQEHRYTGELFF

j_call: TRBJ2-7
d_call: TRBD1
v_call: TRBV28
clone_size: many
cdr3_nt: TGTGCCAGCAGAACCAGGACAGGGGGTATCTACGAGCAGTACTTC
cdr3_aa: CASRTRTGGIYEQYF

j_call: TRBJ1-2
d_call: .
v_call: TRBV18
clone_size: few
cdr3_nt: TGTGCCAGCTCACCATTAACTTCCAGGATGATTAACTATGGCTACACCTTC
cdr3_aa: CASSPLTSRMINYGYTF

j_call: TRBJ2-2
d_call: .
v_call: TRBV6-1
clone_size: many
cdr3_nt: TGTGCCAGCAGTGAGGTGAACACCGGGGAGCTGTTTTTT
cdr3_aa: CASSEVNTGELFF

j_call: TRBJ2-2
d_call: TRBD1
v_call: TRBV5-7
clone_size: many
cdr3_nt: TGTGCCAGCACCCATAAAGGGGGCAACACCGGGGAGCTGTTTTTT
cdr3_aa: CASTHKGGNTGELFF

j_call: TRBJ1-1
d_call: .
v_call: TRBV6-1
clone_size: .
cdr3_nt: TGTGCCAGCGTAGTTTTCCGGGGAGAAGCTTTCTTT
cdr3_aa: CASVVFRGEAFF

j_call: TRBJ1-5
d_call: TRBD1
v_call: TRBV12-3/TRBV12-4
clone_size: many
cdr3_nt: TGTGCCAGCAGCCCCAGGGGGATGGCGTTATATAGCAATCAGCCCCAGCATTTT
cdr3_aa: CASSPRGMALYSNQPQHF

j_call: TRBJ1-1
d_call: .
v_call: TRBV5-1
clone_size: many
cdr3_nt: TGCGCCAGCAGCCCCGGGGGACGCCCCTGGGATGGAGCTTTCTTT
cdr3_aa: CASSPGGRPWDGAFF

j_call: TRBJ2-2
d_call: .
v_call: TRBV6-2/TRBV6-3
clone_size: many
cdr3_nt: TGTGCCAGCGCGAGGAACACCAGGGAGCTGTTTTTT
cdr3_aa: CASARNTRELFF

j_call: TRBJ2-7
d_call: .
v_call: TRBV27
clone_size: few
cdr3_nt: TGTGCCAGCAGTCATAAGGGGGTCCCCTACGAGCAGTACTTC
cdr3_aa: CASSHKGVPYEQYF

j_call: TRBJ1-5
d_call: .
v_call: TRBV20-1
clone_size: few
cdr3_nt: TGCAGTGCTAGGGGATGGGCGGAGCCCCAGCATTTT
cdr3_aa: CSARGWAEPQHF

j_call: TRBJ2-7
d_call: TRBD1
v_call: TRBV6-1
clone_size: many
cdr3_nt: TGTGCCAGCAGCCCTCGACCGGGACAGGGGATCCACGAGCAGTACTTC
cdr3_aa: CASSPRPGQGIHEQYF

j_call: TRBJ1-3
d_call: .
v_call: TRBV7-2
clone_size: many
cdr3_nt: TGTGCCAGCAGCTTAGCATCAGGACTCGCCTCTGGAAACACCATATATTTT
cdr3_aa: CASSLASGLASGNTIYF

j_call: TRBJ1-1
d_call: TRBD1
v_call: TRBV19
clone_size: many
cdr3_nt: TGTGCCAGTAGTCCCGGGACAGGCTTGAACACTGAAGCTTTCTTT
cdr3_aa: CASSPGTGLNTEAFF

j_call: TRBJ2-5
d_call: .
v_call: TRBV28
clone_size: many
cdr3_nt: TGTGCCGCCGGGGAAAATCAAGAGACCCAGTACTTC
cdr3_aa: CAAGENQETQYF

j_call: TRBJ1-5
d_call: .
v_call: TRBV12-3/TRBV12-4
clone_size: .
cdr3_nt: TGTGCCAGCAGTTTGGGCAGGCGGCAGCCCCAGCATTTT
cdr3_aa: CASSLGRRQPQHF

j_call: TRBJ2-7
d_call: .
v_call: TRBV28
clone_size: many
cdr3_nt: TGTGCCAGCAGTCCTCGGAAGAAAGGGATAGATCACGAGCAGTACTTC
cdr3_aa: CASSPRKKGIDHEQYF